The next 3 T cell receptor beta chains were all read from a single sample in a study of blood T cell repertoires in COVID-19 (dated by TCRdb to the early 2020s). Libraries were made using the immunoSEQ multiplex PCR assay. The table was pulled from immuneACCESS by TCRdb, which kept in-frame rearrangements only. Such tables lose some clones; where checked, under half of the loss comes from unresolved V genes, and the rest has no known cause. This sample comprises over 150,000 clones, roughly four fifths of them detected only once. The leading ten clones occupy 7% to 9% of the sample. Specimen: PBMCs or T cells enriched from blood (not recorded which). The receptors come from a man aged 35-49 years who had recovered from COVID-19.

Only one count was recorded for this clone. V usage is TRBV4-2 and J usage is TRBJ2-5; a weak D match, TRBD1 (5 bases). CDR1 LGHNA and CDR2 YNFKEQ come from the germline V gene. The CDR3 runs to 12 residues. V dropped 1 base and J dropped 7 bases, with 7 bases sitting between them. The CDR3 DNA reads as TGTGCCAGCAGCCAAGGGGGCGCGACCCAGTACTTC. This codes for CASSQGGATQYF.

Remarks on this clone: The same CDR3 is also encoded by other DNA sequences in this sample. The chain is built from TRBV19 and TRBJ2-1; TRBD2 agrees at 7 bases. The trim removed 3 bases at V and 0 bases at J, leaving 2 bases unmatched. The CDR3 runs to 15 residues. The germline V gene encodes CDR1 LNHDA and CDR2 SQIVND (reference sequence). The CDR3 nucleotides are TGTGCCAGTAGTATGGGGGGGAGCTCCTACAATGAGCAGTTCTTC. Protein: CASSMGGSSYNEQFF.

This chain uses TRBV7-2 with TRBJ1-3; D might be TRBD1 (6 bases). The CDR3 is 15 residues long. The germline V gene has CDR1 SGHTA and CDR2 FQGNSA. V was clipped by 8 bases and J by 0 bases, with 14 bases between them. CDR3 protein: CASGIQGPSGNTIYF. CDR3 sequence (DNA): TGTGCCAGCGGAATACAGGGCCCCTCTGGAAACACCATATATTTT.